Each of the 13 T cell receptor beta chains below was sequenced from the same sample in a study of blood T cell repertoires in COVID-19. The method was immunoSEQ multiplex PCR; TCRdb's version includes in-frame clones alone and lacks a portion of them. The table has some 200,000 clones, 80% to 90% seen once; the top ten hold about 12%. Sequenced sample: peripheral blood. These receptors were collected from a woman in her seventies with COVID-19, enrolled during active disease.

The chain employs TRBV5-1 and TRBJ2-2; 9 bases match TRBD1. The CDR3 has 16 amino acids. The germline V gene has CDR1 SGHRS and CDR2 YFSETQ. V trimming: 4 bases; J trimming: 3 bases; junction bases outside the gene matches: 7. The CDR3 reads CASSVGTGTYTGELFF. In DNA form, the CDR3 reads TGCGCCAGCAGCGTGGGGACAGGGACATACACCGGGGAGCTGTTTTTT.

The V gene is TRBV5-1, the J gene TRBJ2-4, with D perhaps TRBD1 (5 bases). This CDR3 contains 12 residues. Germline V gives CDR1 SGHRS, CDR2 YFSETQ. V was pared by 4 bases and J by 8 bases, with 10 bases between. As DNA, the CDR3 is TGCGCCAGCAGCCCCGTAGGGGACATTCAGTACTTC. Amino acids: CASSPVGDIQYF. Supplemented by reference TRBV5-1 and TRBJ2-4, the full variable domain reads KAGVTQTPRYLIKTRGQQVTLSCSPISGHRSVSWYQQTPGQGLQFLFEYFSETQRNKGNFPGRFSGRQFSNSRSEMNVSTLELGDSALYLCASSPVGDIQYFGAGTRLSVL.

The chain joins TRBV27 to TRBJ1-2; 10 positions agree with TRBD1. After removal of 4 bases from V and 4 bases from J, the junction contained 3 bases not matched to a gene. Germline V CDR1 and CDR2: MNHEY, SMNVEV (reference sequence). The CDR3 is 14 amino acids. CDR3 sequence reads: CASSSGTGVYGYTF. Here the CDR3 DNA reads TGTGCCAGCAGTTCCGGGACAGGGGTCTATGGCTACACCTTC.

The V gene is TRBV6-5, the J gene TRBJ2-7, with D possibly TRBD1 on 6 matching bases. Germline V gene data show CDR1 as MNHEY and CDR2 as SVGAGI. The CDR3 has 15 amino acids. The ends were cut back, 2 bases at V and 1 base at J, with 12 bases in the middle. The CDR3 region is CASSYSYRESYEQYF. The CDR3 DNA follows: TGTGCCAGCAGTTACAGTTACAGGGAATCCTACGAGCAGTACTTC.

Here the CDR3 DNA reads TGTGCCAGCTCGCCGGGACAGGGGGCCGGCGAGCAGTACTTC. Protein sequence: CASSPGQGAGEQYF. The V gene is TRBV18, the J gene TRBJ2-7; 12 nucleotides agree with TRBD1. Trimming removed 6 bases from V and 6 bases from J; junction bases left unmatched: 6. CDR1 is KGHSH and CDR2 is LQKENI in the germline V gene. The CDR3 is 14 residues long.

The chain recombines TRBV2 with TRBJ1-6; D is possibly TRBD1 (6 bases). The V end lost 4 bases, the J end lost 6 bases, and 10 bases lay between the germline ends. The CDR3 is made up of 14 amino acids. The V gene's germline CDR1 is SNHLY and CDR2 FYNNEI. The CDR3 region is CASSVMDSNSPLHF. CDR3 bases: TGTGCCAGCAGTGTAATGGACAGTAATTCACCCCTCCACTTT.

The chain employs TRBV3-1 (or the pseudogene TRBV3-2) and TRBJ1-2; 7 bases agree with TRBD1. The CDR3 has 13 amino acids. Germline CDR1 is LGHDT and CDR2 is YNNKEL (reference sequence). J lost 6 bases, V lost 2 bases, and 3 bases had no gene match. The CDR3 loop reads CASSQYRGNGYTF. The DNA for the CDR3 is TGTGCCAGCAGCCAATACAGGGGAAATGGCTACACCTTC.

The V gene is TRBV20-1, the J gene TRBJ2-7; D is perhaps TRBD2 (5 bases). V was pared by 6 bases and J by 7 bases, with 13 bases between. In germline, CDR1 is DFQATT, CDR2 SNEGSKA (reference sequence). This CDR3 is built from 11 residues. The CDR3 DNA sequence: TGCAGTGCCAATCTCGGGGAAGAGCAGTACTTC. The encoded protein is CSANLGEEQYF.

The J gene is TRBJ2-1, the V gene TRBV6-5; 12 nucleotides match TRBD2. Germline CDR1 reads MNHEY; CDR2 reads SVGAGI. The CDR3 sequence is 15 residues long. V lost 4 bases, J lost 10 bases, and 8 bases stayed unmatched. CDR3 amino acids: CASSSGLAGMVEQFF. The DNA of the CDR3 is TGTGCCAGCAGTTCCGGACTAGCGGGGATGGTGGAGCAGTTCTTC.

This clone was recorded once. This chain uses TRBV4-2 with TRBJ2-7; TRBD2 is a possible D gene (5 bases). The CDR3 length is 12 residues. CDR1 and CDR2 (germline): LGHNA, YNFKEQ. V lost 1 base to trimming and J lost 4 bases, with 5 bases between them. CDR3 sequence reads: CASSQAGYEQYF. CDR3 coding DNA: TGTGCCAGCAGCCAAGCGGGATACGAGCAGTACTTC.

The sample holds one count of this clone. The chain uses TRBV28 and TRBJ2-2, with TRBD2 identical over 7 bases. Germline-derived CDR1 and CDR2 are MDHEN and SYDVKM. The CDR3 is made up of 16 amino acids. V lost 8 bases, J lost 5 bases, and 14 bases stayed unmatched. CDR3 protein: CASGPPSQRDTGELFF. CDR3 in DNA: TGTGCCAGCGGCCCTCCCTCTCAGCGGGATACCGGGGAGCTGTTTTTT.

The chain is built from TRBV6-5 and TRBJ1-3; TRBD1 is a possible D gene (6 bases). Trimming removed 5 bases at V and 5 bases at J, with 13 bases between. This CDR3 comprises 14 residues. CDR1 and CDR2 from the germline V gene are MNHEY and SVGAGI. CDR3 in amino acids: CASSLDRFRNTIYF. The CDR3 nucleotides read TGTGCCAGCAGTCTTGACAGGTTTAGAAACACCATATATTTT.

This chain connects TRBV6-5 to TRBJ1-1; 10 bases are a match to TRBD1. CDR3 length equals 15 residues. J was trimmed by 3 bases and V by 6 bases; bases with no gene match: 7. The germline V gene has CDR1 MNHEY and CDR2 SVGAGI. The CDR3 reads CASRKGQGGYTEAFF. The CDR3 DNA follows: TGTGCCAGCAGAAAAGGACAGGGGGGATACACTGAAGCTTTCTTT.